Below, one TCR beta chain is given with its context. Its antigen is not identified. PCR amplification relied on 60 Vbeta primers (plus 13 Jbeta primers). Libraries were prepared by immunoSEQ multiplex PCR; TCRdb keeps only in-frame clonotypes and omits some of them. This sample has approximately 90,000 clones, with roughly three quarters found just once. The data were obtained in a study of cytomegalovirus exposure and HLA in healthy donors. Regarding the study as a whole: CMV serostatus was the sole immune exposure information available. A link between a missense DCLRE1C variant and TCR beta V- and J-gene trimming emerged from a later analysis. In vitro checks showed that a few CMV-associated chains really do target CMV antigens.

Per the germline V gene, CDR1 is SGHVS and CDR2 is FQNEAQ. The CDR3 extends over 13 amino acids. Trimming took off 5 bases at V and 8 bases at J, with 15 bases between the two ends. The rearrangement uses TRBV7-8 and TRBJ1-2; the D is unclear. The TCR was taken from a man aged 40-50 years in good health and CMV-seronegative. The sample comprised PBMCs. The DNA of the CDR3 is TGTGCCAGCAGCCCTAAGAGGGTGGAAGGCTACACCTTC. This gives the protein CASSPKRVEGYTF.